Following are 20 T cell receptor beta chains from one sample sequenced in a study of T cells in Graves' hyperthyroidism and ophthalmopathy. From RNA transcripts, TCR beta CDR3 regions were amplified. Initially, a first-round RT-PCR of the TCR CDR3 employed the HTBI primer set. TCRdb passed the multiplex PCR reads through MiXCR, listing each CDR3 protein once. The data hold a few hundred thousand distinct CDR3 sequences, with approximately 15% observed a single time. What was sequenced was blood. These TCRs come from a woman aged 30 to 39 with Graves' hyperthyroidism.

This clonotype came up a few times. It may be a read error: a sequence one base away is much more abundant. The CDR3 region is CASTMGLGTYNEQFF. CDR3 nucleotide sequence: TGTGCCAGCACTATGGGACTAGGGACCTACAATGAGCAGTTCTTC. This sequence joins TRBV28 and TRBJ2-1; the match to TRBD2 covers 8 bases. V lost 7 bases, J lost 2 bases, and 7 bases stayed unmatched. CDR3 length: 15 residues. Germline CDR1 is MDHEN and CDR2 is SYDVKM.

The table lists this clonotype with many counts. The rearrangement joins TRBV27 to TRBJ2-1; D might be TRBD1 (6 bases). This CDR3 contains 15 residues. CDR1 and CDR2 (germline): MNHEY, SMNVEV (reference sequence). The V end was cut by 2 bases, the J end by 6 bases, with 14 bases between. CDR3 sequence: CASSLGAGVGNEQFF. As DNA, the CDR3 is TGTGCCAGCAGTTTAGGGGCAGGGGTGGGCAATGAGCAGTTCTTC.

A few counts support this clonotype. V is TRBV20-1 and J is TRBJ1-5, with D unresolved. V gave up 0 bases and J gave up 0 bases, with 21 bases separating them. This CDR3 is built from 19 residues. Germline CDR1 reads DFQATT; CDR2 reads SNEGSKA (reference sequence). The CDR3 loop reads CSARDPLGRSGNSNQPQHF. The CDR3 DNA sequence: TGCAGTGCTAGAGACCCCCTGGGCCGAAGCGGAAATAGCAATCAGCCCCAGCATTTT.

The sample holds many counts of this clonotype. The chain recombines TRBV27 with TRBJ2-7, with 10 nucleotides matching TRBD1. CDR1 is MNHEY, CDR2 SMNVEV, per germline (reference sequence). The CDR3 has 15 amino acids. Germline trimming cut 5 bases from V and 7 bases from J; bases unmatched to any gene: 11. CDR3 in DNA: TGTGCCAGCAGTCCATCCGGGACAGGGGTTGTAGAGCAGTACTTC. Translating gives CASSPSGTGVVEQYF.

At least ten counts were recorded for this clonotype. CDR3 sequence: CASSDRLTSYEQYF. The CDR3 nucleotides read TGTGCCAGCTCAGATCGACTAACGTCCTACGAGCAGTACTTC. The chain carries TRBV18 and TRBJ2-7; a weak D match, TRBD2 (5 bases). V was pared by 5 bases and J by 1 base, with 12 bases between. The germline gives CDR1 KGHSH, CDR2 LQKENI. There are 14 residues in the CDR3.

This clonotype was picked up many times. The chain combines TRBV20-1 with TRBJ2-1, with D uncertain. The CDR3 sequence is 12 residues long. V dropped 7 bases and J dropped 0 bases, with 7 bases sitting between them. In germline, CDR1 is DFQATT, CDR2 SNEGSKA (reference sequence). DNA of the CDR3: TGCAGTGAGACGAGCTCCTACAATGAGCAGTTCTTC. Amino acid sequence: CSETSSYNEQFF.

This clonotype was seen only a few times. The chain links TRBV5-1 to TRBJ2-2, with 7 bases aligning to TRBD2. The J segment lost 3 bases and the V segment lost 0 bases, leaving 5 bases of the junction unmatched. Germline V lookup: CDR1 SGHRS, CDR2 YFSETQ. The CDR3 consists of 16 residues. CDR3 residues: CASSLEPSGYTGELFF. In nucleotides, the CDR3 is TGCGCCAGCAGCTTGGAGCCTAGCGGCTACACCGGGGAGCTGTTTTTT.

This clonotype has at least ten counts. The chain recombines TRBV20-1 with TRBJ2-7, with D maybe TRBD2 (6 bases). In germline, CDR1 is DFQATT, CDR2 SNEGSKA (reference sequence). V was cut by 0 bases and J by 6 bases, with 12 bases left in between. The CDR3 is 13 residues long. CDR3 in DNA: TGCAGTGCTAGAGAATCTCCTAGCGTCGAGCAGTACTTC. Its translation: CSARESPSVEQYF.

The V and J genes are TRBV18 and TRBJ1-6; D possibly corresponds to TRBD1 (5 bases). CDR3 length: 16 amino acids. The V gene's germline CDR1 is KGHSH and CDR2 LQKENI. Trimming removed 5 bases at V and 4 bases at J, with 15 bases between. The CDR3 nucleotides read TGTGCCAGCTCAAGGTCGGGGGGTCCATATAATTCACCCCTCCACTTT. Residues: CASSRSGGPYNSPLHF.

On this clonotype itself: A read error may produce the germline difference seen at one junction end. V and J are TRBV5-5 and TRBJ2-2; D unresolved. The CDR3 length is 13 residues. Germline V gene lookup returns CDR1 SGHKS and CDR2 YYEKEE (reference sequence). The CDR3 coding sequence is TGTGCAAGCAGCTTGATTCCATCCGGGGAGCTGTTTTTT. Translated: CASSLIPSGELFF.

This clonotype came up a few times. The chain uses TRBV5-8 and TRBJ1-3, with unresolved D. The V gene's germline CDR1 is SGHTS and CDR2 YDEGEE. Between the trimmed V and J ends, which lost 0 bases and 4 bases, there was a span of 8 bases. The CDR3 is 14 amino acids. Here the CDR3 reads CASSLGTRGNTIYF. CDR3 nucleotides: TGTGCCAGCAGCTTGGGGACGAGAGGAAACACCATATATTTT. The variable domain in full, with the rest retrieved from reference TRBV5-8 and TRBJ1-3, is EAGVTQSPTHLIKTRGQQATLRCSPISGHTSVYWYQQALGLGLQFLLWYDEGEERNRGNFPPRFSGRQFPNYSSELNVNALELEDSALYLCASSLGTRGNTIYFGEGSWLTVV.

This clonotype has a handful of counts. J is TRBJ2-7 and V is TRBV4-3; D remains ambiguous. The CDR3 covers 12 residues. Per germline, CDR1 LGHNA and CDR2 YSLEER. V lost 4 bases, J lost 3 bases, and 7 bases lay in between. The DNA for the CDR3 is TGCGCCAGCAGCCGCCTACGCTACGAGCAGTACTTC. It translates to CASSRLRYEQYF.

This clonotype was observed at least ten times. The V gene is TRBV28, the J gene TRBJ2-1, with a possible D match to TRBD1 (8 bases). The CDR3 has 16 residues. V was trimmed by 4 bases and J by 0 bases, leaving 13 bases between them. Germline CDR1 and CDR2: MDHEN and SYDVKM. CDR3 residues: CASSSYRGGSYNEQFF. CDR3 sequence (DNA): TGTGCCAGCAGTTCTTACAGGGGGGGCTCCTACAATGAGCAGTTCTTC.

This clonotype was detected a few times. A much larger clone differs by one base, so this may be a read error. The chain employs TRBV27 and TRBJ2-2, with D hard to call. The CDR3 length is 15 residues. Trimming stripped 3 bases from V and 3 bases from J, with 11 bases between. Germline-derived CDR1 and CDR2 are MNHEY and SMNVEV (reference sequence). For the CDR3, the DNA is TGTGCCAGCAGTTTTAATGGGTCGGACACCGGGGAGCTGTTTTTT. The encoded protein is CASSFNGSDTGELFF.

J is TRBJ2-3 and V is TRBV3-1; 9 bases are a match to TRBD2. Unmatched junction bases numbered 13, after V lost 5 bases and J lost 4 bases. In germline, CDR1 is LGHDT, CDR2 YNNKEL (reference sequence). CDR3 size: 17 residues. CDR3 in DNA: TGTGCCAGCAGCAGGGCTTCGGCGGGAGGGTCCGCAGATACGCAGTATTTT. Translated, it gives CASSRASAGGSADTQYF.

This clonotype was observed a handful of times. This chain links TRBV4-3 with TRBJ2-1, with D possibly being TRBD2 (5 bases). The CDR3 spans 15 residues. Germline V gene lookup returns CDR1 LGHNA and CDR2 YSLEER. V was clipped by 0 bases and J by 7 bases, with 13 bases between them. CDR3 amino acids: CASSQDPATINEQFF. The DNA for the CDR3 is TGCGCCAGCAGCCAAGATCCCGCGACTATTAATGAGCAGTTCTTC.

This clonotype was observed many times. Here the CDR3 reads CSASYRGSRQETQYF. CDR3 in DNA: TGCAGTGCTAGCTACCGGGGTAGCCGCCAAGAGACCCAGTACTTC. This sequence joins TRBV20-1 and TRBJ2-5; maybe TRBD2 (5 bases). Germline values: CDR1 DFQATT, CDR2 SNEGSKA (reference sequence). With 3 bases removed from V and 1 base from J, the gap between germline ends came to 15 bases. This CDR3 comprises 15 residues.

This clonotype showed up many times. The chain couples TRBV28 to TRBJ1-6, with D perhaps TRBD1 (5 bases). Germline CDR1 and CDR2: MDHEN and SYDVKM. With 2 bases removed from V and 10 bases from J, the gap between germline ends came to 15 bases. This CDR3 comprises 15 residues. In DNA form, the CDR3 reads TGTGCCAGCAGTTTACAAGGCAGGGCTGGATCACCCCTCCACTTT. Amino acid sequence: CASSLQGRAGSPLHF.

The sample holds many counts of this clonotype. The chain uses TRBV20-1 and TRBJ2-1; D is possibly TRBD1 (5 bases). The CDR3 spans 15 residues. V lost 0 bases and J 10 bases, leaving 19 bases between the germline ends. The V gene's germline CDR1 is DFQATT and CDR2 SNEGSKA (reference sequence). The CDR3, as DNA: TGCAGTGCTAGAGATTCTAGGGGCCCGGTGGGGGAGCAGTTCTTC. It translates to CSARDSRGPVGEQFF.

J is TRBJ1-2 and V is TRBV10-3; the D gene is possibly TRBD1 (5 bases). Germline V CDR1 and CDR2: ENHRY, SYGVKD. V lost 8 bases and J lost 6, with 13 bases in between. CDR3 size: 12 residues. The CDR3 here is CAISPGGDGYTF. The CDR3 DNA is TGTGCCATCTCCCCCGGGGGGGATGGCTACACCTTC.